The entry below gives a single T cell receptor beta chain sequence along with its context. This CDR3 contains 12 residues. Trimming took off 4 bases at V and 6 bases at J, with 10 bases between the two ends. Germline-derived CDR1 and CDR2 are LGHDT and YNNKEL (reference sequence). During active infection, Seattle patients enrolled and were then monitored through disease. The data were taken from a study of blood T cell repertoires in COVID-19. Study-level background: The origin of the acute and convalescent COVID-19 samples was the United States, Italy and Spain.

The repertoire was sequenced with immunoSEQ multiplex PCR; TCRdb's copy has only in-frame clones and lacks some. This sample carries around 310,000 clones, around 90% of them seen once, and the ten largest clones take around 0.93%. The chain carries TRBV3-1 (or the pseudogene TRBV3-2) and TRBJ2-7; D not certain. The sample taken for sequencing was peripheral blood. The sequence came from a middle-aged woman with COVID-19, enrolled during active disease. CDR3 sequence (DNA): TGTGCCAGCAGCCCGTCACCTAGCGAGCAGTACTTC. Translation: CASSPSPSEQYF.